This T cell receptor (beta chain) was obtained from a study of T-cell reconstitution after alpha-beta-depleted transplantation in children. V shed 2 bases and J 4 bases; nucleotides not matched to a gene: 6. The CDR3 is made up of 15 amino acids. Germline loops: CDR1 DFQATT, CDR2 SNEGSKA (reference sequence). Unique molecular identifiers were built into the TCRbeta library. TCRdb re-called the PCR reads through MiXCR, storing one row per CDR3 protein. This sample has 240,000 or so distinct CDR3 sequences, with about 11% found just once. This clonotype occurred many times. The sequencing used PBMCs from the stem cell graft donor, collected from the stem cell graft. The sequence was obtained from a human donor who donated a stem cell graft to a child with acute lymphoblastic leukemia. The chain carries TRBV20-1 and TRBJ2-3; 10 bases are shared with TRBD2. CDR3 region: CSARIAGGYADTQYF. CDR3 DNA: TGCAGTGCTAGAATAGCGGGAGGTTACGCAGATACGCAGTATTTT.